Listed below are T cell receptor beta chains from one sample, sequenced in a study of Graves' ophthalmopathy and Graves' hyperthyroidism. TCRdb re-called the multiplex PCR reads through MiXCR, storing one row per CDR3 protein. The sample has under 350,000 distinct CDR3 sequences; 15% to 20% are singletons. The sequenced sample was peripheral blood. These TCRs come from an adult man with Graves' ophthalmopathy. Both conserved end residues are part of each CDR3. Each record gives: V gene, D gene, J gene, clone size, CDR3 DNA, CDR3 protein. A D gene is named only where the DNA matches it firmly. Not every row has a clone size; where given, it reads once, few, many or a size class.

V gene: TRBV20-1; D gene: -; J gene: TRBJ2-7; clone size: many; CDR3 DNA: TGCAGTGCTAGCCCCCGGGGATCCTACGAGCAGTACTTC; CDR3 protein: CSASPRGSYEQYF
V gene: TRBV6-5; D gene: -; J gene: TRBJ2-7; clone size: many; CDR3 DNA: TGTGCCAGCTGGCGGGGAGGTGGTACCTACGAGCAGTACTTC; CDR3 protein: CASWRGGGTYEQYF
V gene: TRBV25-1; D gene: -; J gene: TRBJ2-5; clone size: many; CDR3 DNA: TGTGCCAGCAGTGACTCCCCGGTGGAGACCCAGTACTTC; CDR3 protein: CASSDSPVETQYF
V gene: TRBV20-1; D gene: TRBD1; J gene: TRBJ1-2; clone size: many; CDR3 DNA: TGCAGTGCCCGACTCCCCGGACAGGGTATGGGCTATGGCTACACCTTC; CDR3 protein: CSARLPGQGMGYGYTF
V gene: TRBV6-5; D gene: TRBD1; J gene: TRBJ1-1; clone size: once; CDR3 DNA: TGTGCCAGCAGTTCCGGGACAGGGGCAGCTTTCTTT; CDR3 protein: CASSSGTGAAFF
V gene: TRBV28; D gene: TRBD2; J gene: TRBJ2-7; clone size: many; CDR3 DNA: TGTGCCAGCAGTTTACCCGGGACTAAGGTGTACGAGCAGTACTTC; CDR3 protein: CASSLPGTKVYEQYF
V gene: TRBV4-2; D gene: -; J gene: TRBJ2-2; clone size: -; CDR3 DNA: TGTGCCAGCAGCCCGCCGGGCCCGAGGGCGGGGACCGGGGAGCTGTTTTTT; CDR3 protein: CASSPPGPRAGTGELFF
V gene: TRBV19; D gene: -; J gene: TRBJ2-7; clone size: -; CDR3 DNA: TGTGCCAGTTCGTACGGAAAGGGTGCCTACGAGCAGTACTTC; CDR3 protein: CASSYGKGAYEQYF
V gene: TRBV29-1; D gene: -; J gene: TRBJ1-1; clone size: many; CDR3 DNA: TGCAGCGTTGGTAAGAGGTTGAACACTGAAGCTTTCTTT; CDR3 protein: CSVGKRLNTEAFF
V gene: TRBV27; D gene: TRBD1; J gene: TRBJ1-1; clone size: -; CDR3 DNA: TGTGCCAGCAGCCGAGGACAGGGAGAATCTTTCTTT; CDR3 protein: CASSRGQGESFF
V gene: TRBV6-2/TRBV6-3; D gene: TRBD1; J gene: TRBJ2-5; clone size: many; CDR3 DNA: TGTGCCAGCAGTTACAGGGACAGGGTAGAGACCCAGTACTTC; CDR3 protein: CASSYRDRVETQYF
V gene: TRBV24-1; D gene: -; J gene: TRBJ1-5; clone size: many; CDR3 DNA: TGTGCCACCAGTGATCGACAGCATAGCAATCAGCCCCAGCATTTT; CDR3 protein: CATSDRQHSNQPQHF
V gene: TRBV7-2; D gene: -; J gene: TRBJ2-4; clone size: -; CDR3 DNA: TGTGCCAGCAGCCCAGTCGCGGGTCTAGCCAAAAACATTCAGTACTTC; CDR3 protein: CASSPVAGLAKNIQYF
V gene: TRBV30; D gene: -; J gene: TRBJ1-2; clone size: many; CDR3 DNA: TGTGCCTGGAGTGCTGGGAGCGGCTACACCTTC; CDR3 protein: CAWSAGSGYTF
V gene: TRBV20-1; D gene: -; J gene: TRBJ1-2; clone size: many; CDR3 DNA: TGCAGTGCTAGTGGGTGGGGAGGTATCTATGGCTACACCTTC; CDR3 protein: CSASGWGGIYGYTF
V gene: TRBV30; D gene: TRBD1; J gene: TRBJ2-4; clone size: many; CDR3 DNA: TGTGCCTGGAGGGGGAAGGGACAGCAGTACTTC; CDR3 protein: CAWRGKGQQYF
V gene: TRBV14; D gene: TRBD1; J gene: TRBJ2-7; clone size: many; CDR3 DNA: TGTGCCAGCAGCCAAACCCGGACAGGCTACGAGCAGTACTTC; CDR3 protein: CASSQTRTGYEQYF
V gene: TRBV4-3; D gene: -; J gene: TRBJ1-5; clone size: -; CDR3 DNA: TGCGCCAGCAGCCAAGGCATGGGGTCCAATCAGCCCCAGCATTTT; CDR3 protein: CASSQGMGSNQPQHF
V gene: TRBV6-2/TRBV6-3; D gene: -; J gene: TRBJ1-1; clone size: many; CDR3 DNA: TGTGCCAGCAGCCCCGCCAGGCAGAACACTGAAGCTTTCTTT; CDR3 protein: CASSPARQNTEAFF
V gene: TRBV7-2; D gene: -; J gene: TRBJ1-1; clone size: -; CDR3 DNA: TGTGCCAGCAGCTCAGCCCTACCGAACACTGAAGCTTTCTTT; CDR3 protein: CASSSALPNTEAFF
V gene: TRBV13; D gene: -; J gene: TRBJ2-7; clone size: many; CDR3 DNA: TGTGCCAGCCAAGATTCATACTCCTACGAGCAGTACTTC; CDR3 protein: CASQDSYSYEQYF
V gene: TRBV4-2; D gene: TRBD2; J gene: TRBJ2-5; clone size: many; CDR3 DNA: TGTGCCAGCAGCCAAGGTAGCGGGGGGTACCAAGAGACCCAGTACTTC; CDR3 protein: CASSQGSGGYQETQYF
V gene: TRBV6-1; D gene: -; J gene: TRBJ1-2; clone size: many; CDR3 DNA: TGTGCCAGCAGTCCACTTAGAGGTGGCTACACCTTC; CDR3 protein: CASSPLRGGYTF
V gene: TRBV7-9; D gene: -; J gene: TRBJ1-5; clone size: many; CDR3 DNA: TGTGCCAGCAGCCTTGATGTTCAGCCCCAGCATTTT; CDR3 protein: CASSLDVQPQHF
V gene: TRBV24-1; D gene: -; J gene: TRBJ2-2; clone size: many; CDR3 DNA: TGTGCCACCAGTGATTTGTTGGCCGGGGAGCTGTTTTTT; CDR3 protein: CATSDLLAGELFF
V gene: TRBV13; D gene: TRBD2; J gene: TRBJ2-7; clone size: many; CDR3 DNA: TGTGCCAGCAGCTCGGCTAGCGGGTCCCACGAGCAGTACTTC; CDR3 protein: CASSSASGSHEQYF
V gene: TRBV5-1; D gene: TRBD1; J gene: TRBJ1-2; clone size: many; CDR3 DNA: TGCGCCAGCAGCAAAGCGGACAGGCTCTATGGCTACACCTTC; CDR3 protein: CASSKADRLYGYTF